The 12 T cell receptor beta chains below all came from one sample that was sequenced in a study of patients and donors after allogeneic stem cell transplantation. TCRdb reprocessed the RT-PCR reads with MiXCR, giving one entry per CDR3 protein. The table includes about 160,000 distinct CDR3 sequences, roughly two fifths detected once. The sequenced sample was blood, either unsorted or a sorted T cell fraction (not recorded which). The origin of the receptors is a human donor who was either an allogeneic HSCT recipient or a stem cell or donor lymphocyte infusion donor (not recorded which). It is not recorded whose cells these are; they may come from a transplant donor.

The chain has TRBV12-3 or TRBV12-4 and TRBJ1-6; possibly TRBD1 for D (6 bases). This CDR3 region has 17 residues. The V end was cut by 3 bases, the J end by 0 bases, with 12 bases between. The CDR3 sequence: CASSLAPDSSYNSPLHF. DNA for the CDR3: TGTGCCAGCAGTTTGGCTCCGGACAGCTCCTATAATTCACCCCTCCACTTT.

This clonotype was observed a handful of times. The chain employs TRBV7-6 and TRBJ1-1; D not resolved. The V end lost 6 bases, the J end lost 8 bases, and 16 bases lay between the germline ends. The CDR3 covers 13 residues. Germline lookup yields CDR1 SGHVS and CDR2 FNYEAQ. The CDR3 protein is CASSSTEGQEAFF. The CDR3 DNA is TGTGCCAGCAGTAGTACAGAGGGCCAGGAAGCTTTCTTT.

The chain employs TRBV12-3 or TRBV12-4 and TRBJ2-2, with a tentative D call TRBD1 (6 bases). CDR3 length: 15 residues. V was trimmed by 7 bases and J by 5 bases, leaving 17 bases between them. The CDR3 nucleotides read TGTGCCAGCACCCTAGGGGGACCTTCAACCGGGGAGCTGTTTTTT. It is translated as CASTLGGPSTGELFF.

This clonotype was seen more than once but under ten times. The chain carries TRBV9 and TRBJ1-2; 8 bases map to TRBD1. V trimming: 3 bases; J trimming: 3 bases; junction bases outside the gene matches: 7. CDR1 is SGDLS and CDR2 is YYNGEE in the germline V gene. This CDR3 region has 15 residues. This CDR3 is CASSGSPGQDYGYTF. In DNA form, the CDR3 reads TGTGCCAGCAGCGGATCGCCGGGACAGGACTATGGCTACACCTTC.

The table lists this clonotype with a few counts. The chain is built from TRBV4-1 and TRBJ1-2; tentatively, D is TRBD1 (5 bases). The V gene's germline CDR1 is MGHRA and CDR2 YSYEKL. The length of the CDR3 is 13 residues. The V end lost 4 bases, the J end lost 8 bases, and 14 bases lay between the germline ends. The DNA of the CDR3 is TGCGCCAGCAGCCCCCTGGGGCTCGGGGGCTACACCTTC. It codes for CASSPLGLGGYTF.

The chain recombines TRBV6-5 with TRBJ1-1, with a tentative D call TRBD1 (5 bases). The V and J ends lost 5 bases and 4 bases respectively, with 11 bases between them. Germline CDR1 reads MNHEY; CDR2 reads SVGAGI. The CDR3 is 13 amino acids. The CDR3 spells CASSQTQGTEAFF. In DNA, the CDR3 is TGTGCCAGCAGTCAAACTCAGGGCACTGAAGCTTTCTTT.

The chain couples TRBV27 to TRBJ1-4; D may be TRBD1 (5 bases). Trimming left V 6 bases short and J 0 bases short, with 23 bases between. The CDR3 consists of 19 residues. Germline V CDR1 and CDR2: MNHEY, SMNVEV (reference sequence). The CDR3 bases are TGTGCCAGCAGCTCAGCTGCGTGGGGCCCTACTGCAACTAATGAAAAACTGTTTTTT. Its protein is CASSSAAWGPTATNEKLFF.

V and J are TRBV27 and TRBJ1-1; a weak D match, TRBD1 (6 bases). This CDR3 has 14 residues. Trimming cost V 4 bases and J 0 bases, with 9 bases left between them. CDR1 MNHEY and CDR2 SMNVEV come from the germline V gene (reference sequence). CDR3 residues: CASSSQGMNTEAFF. The DNA for the CDR3 is TGTGCCAGCAGTTCACAGGGAATGAACACTGAAGCTTTCTTT.

The V call is TRBV20-1, the J call TRBJ2-1, with 7 bases matching TRBD2. The CDR3 is 15 residues long. J gave up 0 bases and V 5 bases, and 7 bases lay outside the gene matches. Germline lookup yields CDR1 DFQATT and CDR2 SNEGSKA (reference sequence). In DNA form, the CDR3 reads TGCAGTGCTGTTGGGGAGGGGATCTCCTACAATGAGCAGTTCTTC. Encoded protein: CSAVGEGISYNEQFF.

The chain carries TRBV4-1 and TRBJ2-1; D is ambiguous. V lost 4 bases to trimming and J lost 4 bases, with 14 bases between them. The CDR3 has 15 amino acids. Germline V gene sequence: CDR1 MGHRA, CDR2 YSYEKL. Here the CDR3 reads CASSPRFGDYNEQFF. CDR3 nucleotide sequence: TGCGCCAGCAGCCCAAGATTTGGGGATTACAATGAGCAGTTCTTC.

The chain combines TRBV18 with TRBJ1-5; 10 nucleotides agree with TRBD1. The CDR3 sequence is 14 residues long. The V and J ends lost 6 bases and 7 bases, in that order; junction bases with no gene match: 6. CDR1 KGHSH and CDR2 LQKENI come from the germline V gene. CDR3 coding DNA: TGTGCCAGCTCCCCGGGACAGGGGACCCAGCCCCAGCATTTT. Translation gives CASSPGQGTQPQHF.

The chain combines TRBV20-1 with TRBJ1-1; TRBD1 matches at 9 bases. There are 13 residues in the CDR3. V was pared by 3 bases and J by 8 bases, with 7 bases of the junction left unmatched. Germline values: CDR1 DFQATT, CDR2 SNEGSKA (reference sequence). DNA of the CDR3: TGCAGTGCTAGGGAACAGGGGGCTACCGAAGCTTTCTTT. Amino acid sequence: CSAREQGATEAFF.